These 2 T cell receptor beta chains came from one sample sequenced in a study of blood T cell repertoires in COVID-19. Sequencing was performed with immunoSEQ multiplex PCR; in TCRdb, only in-frame clones are kept and a portion is missing. The sample records a few hundred thousand clones, around 89% being singletons. The sequencing sample was made of PBMCs or T cells enriched from blood (not recorded which). The source of these receptors is a woman between 45 and 60 years old who had recovered from COVID-19.

J is TRBJ2-3 and V is TRBV7-2; 7 bases fit TRBD2. The CDR3 spans 15 residues. CDR1 SGHTA and CDR2 FQGNSA come from the germline V gene. The V gene end was trimmed by 3 bases and the J gene end by 4 bases; junction bases not matched to a gene: 7. The DNA of the CDR3 is TGTGCCAGCAGCTTGTTCGCGGGAGTGGCAGATACGCAGTATTTT. This translates into CASSLFAGVADTQYF.

The chain uses TRBV27 and TRBJ2-7; 7 bases align to TRBD1. The CDR3 covers 15 residues. J lost 2 bases, V lost 0 bases, and 4 bases had no gene match. CDR1 is MNHEY and CDR2 is SMNVEV in the germline V gene (reference sequence). CDR3 residues: CASSLSGQDPYEQYF. The DNA of the CDR3 is TGTGCCAGCAGTTTATCAGGACAGGACCCCTACGAGCAGTACTTC.